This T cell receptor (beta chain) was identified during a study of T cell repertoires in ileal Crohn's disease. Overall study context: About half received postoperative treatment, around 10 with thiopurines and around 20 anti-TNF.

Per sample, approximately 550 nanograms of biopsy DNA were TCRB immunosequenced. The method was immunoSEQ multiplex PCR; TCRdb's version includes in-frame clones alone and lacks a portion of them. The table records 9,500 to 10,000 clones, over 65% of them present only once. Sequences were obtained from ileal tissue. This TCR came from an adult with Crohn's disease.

As DNA, the CDR3 is TGTGCCAGCAGGTTAGCGGGAGAATGGGATACGCAGTATTTT. It encodes CASRLAGEWDTQYF. This sequence joins TRBV6-1 and TRBJ2-3, with TRBD2 matching over 9 bases. The J segment lost 6 bases and the V segment lost 6 bases, leaving 7 bases of the junction unmatched. The germline V gene has CDR1 MNHNS and CDR2 SASEGT. CDR3 length: 14 residues.